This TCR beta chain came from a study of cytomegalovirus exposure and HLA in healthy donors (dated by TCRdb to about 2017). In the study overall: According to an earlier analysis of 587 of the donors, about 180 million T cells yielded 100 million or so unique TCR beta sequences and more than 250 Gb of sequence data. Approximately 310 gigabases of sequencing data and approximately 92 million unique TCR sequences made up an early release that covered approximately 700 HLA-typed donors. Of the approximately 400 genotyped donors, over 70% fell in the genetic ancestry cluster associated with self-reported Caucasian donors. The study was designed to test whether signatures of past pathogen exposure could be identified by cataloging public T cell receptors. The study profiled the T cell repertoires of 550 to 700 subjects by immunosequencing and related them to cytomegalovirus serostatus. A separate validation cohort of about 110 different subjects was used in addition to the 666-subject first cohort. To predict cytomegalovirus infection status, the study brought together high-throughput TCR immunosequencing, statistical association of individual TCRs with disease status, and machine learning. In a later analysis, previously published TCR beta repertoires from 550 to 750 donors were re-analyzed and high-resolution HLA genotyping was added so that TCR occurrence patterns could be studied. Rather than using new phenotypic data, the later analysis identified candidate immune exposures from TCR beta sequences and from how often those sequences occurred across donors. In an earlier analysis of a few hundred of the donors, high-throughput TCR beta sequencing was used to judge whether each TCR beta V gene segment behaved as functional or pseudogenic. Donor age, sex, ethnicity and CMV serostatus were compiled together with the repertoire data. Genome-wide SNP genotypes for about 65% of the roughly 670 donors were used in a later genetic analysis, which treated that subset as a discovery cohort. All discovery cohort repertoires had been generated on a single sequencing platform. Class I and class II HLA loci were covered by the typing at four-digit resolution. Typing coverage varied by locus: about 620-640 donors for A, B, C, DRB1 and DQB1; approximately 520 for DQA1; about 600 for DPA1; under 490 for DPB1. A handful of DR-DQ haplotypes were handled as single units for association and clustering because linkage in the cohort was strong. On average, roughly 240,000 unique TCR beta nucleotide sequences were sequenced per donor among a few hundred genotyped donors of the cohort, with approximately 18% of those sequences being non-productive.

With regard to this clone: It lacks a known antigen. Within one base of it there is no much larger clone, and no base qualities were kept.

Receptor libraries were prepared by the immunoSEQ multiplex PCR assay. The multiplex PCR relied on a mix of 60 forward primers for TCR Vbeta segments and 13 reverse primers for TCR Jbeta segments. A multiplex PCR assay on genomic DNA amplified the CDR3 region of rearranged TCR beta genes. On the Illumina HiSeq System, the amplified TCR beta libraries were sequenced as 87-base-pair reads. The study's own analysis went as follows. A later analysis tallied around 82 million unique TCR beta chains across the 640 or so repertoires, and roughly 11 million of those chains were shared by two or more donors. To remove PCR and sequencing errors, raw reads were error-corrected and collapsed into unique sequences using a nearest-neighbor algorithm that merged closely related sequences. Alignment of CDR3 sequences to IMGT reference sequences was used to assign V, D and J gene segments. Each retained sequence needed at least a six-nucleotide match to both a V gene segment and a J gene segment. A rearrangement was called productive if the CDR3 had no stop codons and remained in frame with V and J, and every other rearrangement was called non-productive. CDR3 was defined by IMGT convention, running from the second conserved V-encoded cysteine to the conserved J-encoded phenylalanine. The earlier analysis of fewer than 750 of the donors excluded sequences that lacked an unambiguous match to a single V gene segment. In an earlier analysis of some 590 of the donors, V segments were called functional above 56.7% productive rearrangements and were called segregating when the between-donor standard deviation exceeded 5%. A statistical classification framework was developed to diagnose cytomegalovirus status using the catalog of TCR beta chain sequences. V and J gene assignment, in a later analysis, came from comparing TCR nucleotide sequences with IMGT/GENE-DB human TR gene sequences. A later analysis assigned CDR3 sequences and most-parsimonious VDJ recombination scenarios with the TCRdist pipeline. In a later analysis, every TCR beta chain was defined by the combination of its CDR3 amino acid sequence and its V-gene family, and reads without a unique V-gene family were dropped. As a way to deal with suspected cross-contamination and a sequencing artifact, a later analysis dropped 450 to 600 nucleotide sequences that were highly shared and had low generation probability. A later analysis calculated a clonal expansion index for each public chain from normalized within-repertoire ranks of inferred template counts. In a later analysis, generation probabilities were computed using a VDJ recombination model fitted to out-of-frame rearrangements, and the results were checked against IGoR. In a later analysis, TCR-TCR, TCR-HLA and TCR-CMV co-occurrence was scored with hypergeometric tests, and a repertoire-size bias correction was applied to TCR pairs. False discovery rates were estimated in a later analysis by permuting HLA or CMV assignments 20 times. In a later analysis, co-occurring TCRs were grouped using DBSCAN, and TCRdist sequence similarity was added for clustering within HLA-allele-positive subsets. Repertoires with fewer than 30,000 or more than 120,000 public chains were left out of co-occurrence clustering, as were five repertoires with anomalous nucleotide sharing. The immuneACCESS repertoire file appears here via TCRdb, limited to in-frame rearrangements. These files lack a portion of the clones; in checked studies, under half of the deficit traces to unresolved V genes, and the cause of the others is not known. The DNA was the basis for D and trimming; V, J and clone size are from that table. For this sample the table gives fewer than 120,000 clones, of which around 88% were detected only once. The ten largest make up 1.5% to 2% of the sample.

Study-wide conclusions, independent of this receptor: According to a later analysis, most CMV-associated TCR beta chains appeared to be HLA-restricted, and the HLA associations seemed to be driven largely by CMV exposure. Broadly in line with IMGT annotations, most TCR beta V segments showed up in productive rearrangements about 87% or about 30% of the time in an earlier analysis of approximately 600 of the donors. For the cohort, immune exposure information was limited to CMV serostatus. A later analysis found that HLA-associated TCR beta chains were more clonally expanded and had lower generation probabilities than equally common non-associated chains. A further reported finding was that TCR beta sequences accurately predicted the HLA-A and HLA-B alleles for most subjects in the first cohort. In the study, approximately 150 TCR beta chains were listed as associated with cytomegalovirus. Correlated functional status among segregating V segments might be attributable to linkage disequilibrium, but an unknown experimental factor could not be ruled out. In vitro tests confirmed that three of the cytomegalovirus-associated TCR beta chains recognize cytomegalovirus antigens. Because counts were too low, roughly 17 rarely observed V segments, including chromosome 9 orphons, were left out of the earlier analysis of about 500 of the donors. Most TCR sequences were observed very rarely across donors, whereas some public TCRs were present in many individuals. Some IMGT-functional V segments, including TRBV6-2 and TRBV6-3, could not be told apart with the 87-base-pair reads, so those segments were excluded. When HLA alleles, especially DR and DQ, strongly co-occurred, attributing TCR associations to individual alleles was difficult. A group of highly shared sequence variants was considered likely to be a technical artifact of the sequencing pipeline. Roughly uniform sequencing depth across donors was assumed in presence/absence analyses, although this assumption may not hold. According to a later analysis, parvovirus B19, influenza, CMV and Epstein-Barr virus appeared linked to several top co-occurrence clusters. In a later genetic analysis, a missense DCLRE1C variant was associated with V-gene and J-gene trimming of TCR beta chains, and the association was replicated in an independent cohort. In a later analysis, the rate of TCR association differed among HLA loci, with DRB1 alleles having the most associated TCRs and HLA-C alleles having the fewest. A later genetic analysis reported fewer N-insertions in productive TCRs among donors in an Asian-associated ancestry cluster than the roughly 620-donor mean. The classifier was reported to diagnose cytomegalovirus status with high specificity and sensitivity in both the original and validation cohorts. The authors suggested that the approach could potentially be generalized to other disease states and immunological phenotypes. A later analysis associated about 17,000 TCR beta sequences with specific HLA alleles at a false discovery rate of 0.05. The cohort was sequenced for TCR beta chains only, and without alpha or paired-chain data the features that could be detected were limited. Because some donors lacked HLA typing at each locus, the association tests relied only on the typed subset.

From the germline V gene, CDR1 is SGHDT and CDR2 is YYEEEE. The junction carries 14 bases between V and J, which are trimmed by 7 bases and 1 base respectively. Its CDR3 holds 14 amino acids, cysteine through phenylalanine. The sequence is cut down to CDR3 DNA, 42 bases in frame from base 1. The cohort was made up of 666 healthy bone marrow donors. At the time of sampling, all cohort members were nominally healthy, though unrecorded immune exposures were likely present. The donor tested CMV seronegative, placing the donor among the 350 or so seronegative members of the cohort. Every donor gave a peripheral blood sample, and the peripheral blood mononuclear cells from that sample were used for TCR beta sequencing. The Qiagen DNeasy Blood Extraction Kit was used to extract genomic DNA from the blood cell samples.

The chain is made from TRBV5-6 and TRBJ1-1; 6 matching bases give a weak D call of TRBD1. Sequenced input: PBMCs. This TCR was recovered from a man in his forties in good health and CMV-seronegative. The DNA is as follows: TGTGCCAGCCAGCTTCAGGGGTGGAACACTGAAGCTTTCTTT. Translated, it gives CASQLQGWNTEAFF.